The 8 T cell receptor beta chains below come from one sample, sequenced in a study of cytomegalovirus exposure and HLA in healthy donors. PCR used 60 Vbeta primers and 13 Jbeta primers. The protocol was immunoSEQ multiplex PCR, while the TCRdb copy is restricted to in-frame clones and leaves out a portion. The sample comprises around 140,000 clones, about 84% of which are singletons, and 5.5% to 7% rests with the top ten. What was sequenced was PBMCs. The receptors stem from a woman aged 40 to 55 in good health and CMV-seropositive.

This clone showed up many times. V usage is TRBV6-6 and J usage is TRBJ1-2; maybe TRBD1 (5 bases). Germline CDR1 and CDR2: MNHNY and SVGAGI (reference sequence). The CDR3 spans 14 residues. The V end was cut by 3 bases, the J end by 8 bases, with 16 bases between. In DNA, the CDR3 is TGTGCCAGCAGTTATGGGGCCGCAGGGTACGGCTACACCTTC. This gives the protein CASSYGAAGYGYTF.

The chain employs TRBV9 and TRBJ2-7; 11 bases match TRBD2. In germline, CDR1 is SGDLS, CDR2 YYNGEE. V lost 4 bases and J lost 7; bases outside the gene matches: 13. This CDR3 spans 16 amino acids. The DNA of the CDR3 is TGTGCCAGCAGCACAGGAATTAGCGGGAGGGCCGGTGAGCAGTACTTC. Its protein product is CASSTGISGRAGEQYF.

The rearrangement joins TRBV29-1 to TRBJ2-3, with D perhaps matching TRBD2 (5 bases). Germline V CDR1 and CDR2: SQVTM, ANQGSEA. This CDR3 comprises 15 residues. Trimming pared 4 bases from V and 2 bases from J, leaving 16 bases between. The CDR3 bases are TGCAGCGTTGTGACTAATAGCGCAGCCACAGATACGCAGTATTTT. Encoded protein: CSVVTNSAATDTQYF.

The chain carries TRBV2 and TRBJ2-4, with a tentative D call TRBD2 (5 bases). The CDR3 length is 14 residues. The V end lost 0 bases, the J end lost 8 bases, and 11 bases lay between the germline ends. Germline V lookup: CDR1 SNHLY, CDR2 FYNNEI. CDR3 loop: CASSEASVGHIQYF. CDR3 sequence (DNA): TGTGCCAGCAGTGAAGCTAGCGTTGGGCACATTCAGTACTTC.

This chain's CDR3 is CASSEAGTGTYGYTF. The CDR3 DNA sequence: TGTGCCAGCAGTGAGGCCGGGACAGGGACCTATGGCTACACCTTC. The V call is TRBV6-1, the J call TRBJ1-2, with 9 bases identical to TRBD1. There are 15 residues in the CDR3. The J segment lost 4 bases and the V segment lost 3 bases, leaving 6 bases of the junction unmatched. The germline V gene encodes CDR1 MNHNS and CDR2 SASEGT.

The chain recombines TRBV23-1 with TRBJ1-1; D unclear. TRBV23-1 is identified as an open reading frame with a role that is uncertain. Trimming pared 3 bases from V and 1 base from J, leaving 15 bases between. The CDR3 loop spans 16 amino acids. CDR3: CASSQLWLVRNTEAFF. The CDR3 DNA is TGCGCCAGCAGTCAGTTATGGTTGGTGCGGAACACTGAAGCTTTCTTT.

The V gene is TRBV28, the J gene TRBJ2-7; unclear D gene. In germline, CDR1 is MDHEN, CDR2 SYDVKM. Between the trimmed V and J ends, which lost 3 bases and 2 bases, there was a span of 8 bases. The CDR3 totals 13 residues. The CDR3 nucleotides read TGTGCCAGCAGTTTCCACAGAGCCTACGAGCAGTACTTC. Protein sequence: CASSFHRAYEQYF.

This chain links TRBV7-3 with TRBJ2-5; tentatively, D is TRBD2 (6 bases). The CDR3 spans 15 residues. CDR1 SGHTA and CDR2 FQGTGA come from the germline V gene. V was shortened by 5 bases and J by 4 bases, with 17 bases between the two germline ends. This chain's CDR3 is CASSPGTYGGETQYF. DNA of the CDR3: TGTGCCAGCAGCCCCGGGACTTACGGGGGAGAGACCCAGTACTTC.